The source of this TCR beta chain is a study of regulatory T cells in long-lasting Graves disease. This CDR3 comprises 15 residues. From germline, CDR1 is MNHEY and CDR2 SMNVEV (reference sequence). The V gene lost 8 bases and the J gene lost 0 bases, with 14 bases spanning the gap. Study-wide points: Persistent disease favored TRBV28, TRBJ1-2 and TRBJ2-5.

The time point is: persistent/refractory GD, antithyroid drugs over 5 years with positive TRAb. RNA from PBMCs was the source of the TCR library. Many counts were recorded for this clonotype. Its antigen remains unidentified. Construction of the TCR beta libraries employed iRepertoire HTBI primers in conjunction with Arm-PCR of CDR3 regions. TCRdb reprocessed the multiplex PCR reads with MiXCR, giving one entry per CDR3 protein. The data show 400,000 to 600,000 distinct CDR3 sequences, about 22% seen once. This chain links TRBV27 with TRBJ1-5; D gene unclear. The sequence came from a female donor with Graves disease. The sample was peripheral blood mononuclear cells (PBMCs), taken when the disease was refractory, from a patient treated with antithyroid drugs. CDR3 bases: TGTGCCAGCGGGTCCGCGGAATATAGCAATCAGCCCCAGCATTTT. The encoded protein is CASGSAEYSNQPQHF.